This T cell receptor (beta chain) appears in the sequencing data of a study of T cell repertoires in cytomegalovirus infection. TCRdb re-analysed the reads in MiXCR, keeping a single row per CDR3 protein. The repertoire holds under 850,000 distinct CDR3 sequences, with 35% as singletons. This clonotype came up a few times. Its antigen remains unknown. Study-wide results and limits: Summed frequency of shared TCR beta families picked out CMV carriers who also had the relevant HLA.

The CDR3 length is 12 residues. Trimming took 7 bases from V and 2 from J, leaving 12 bases between them. The germline V gene has CDR1 GTSNPN and CDR2 SVGIG (reference sequence). The sequence was obtained from a human donor in good health (CMV status not recorded). Some clones in this sample may be carry-over from other donors' samples. V and J are TRBV30 and TRBJ2-7; D possibly matches TRBD1 or TRBD2 (5 bases each). Sequencing was performed on PBMCs. The CDR3 DNA follows: TGTGCCTTAGGGACGGACACCTACGAGCAGTACTTC. Amino acids: CALGTDTYEQYF.